The 16 T cell receptor beta chains below all came from one sample that was sequenced in a study of blood T cell repertoires in COVID-19. Using immunoSEQ multiplex PCR, the repertoire was profiled, and TCRdb retains in-frame clones only, with some absent. Seen here are a few hundred thousand clones, around 90% observed once, and the top ten hold 0.65% to 0.8%. Sequencing was done on a sample of peripheral blood. These receptors were obtained from a human donor in a cohort sampled during active COVID-19.

This clone was picked up one time. This chain links TRBV29-1 with TRBJ2-7, with unresolved D. Germline CDR1 and CDR2: SQVTM and ANQGSEA. The V and J ends lost 4 bases and 0 bases respectively, with 16 bases between them. This CDR3 has 15 residues. The CDR3 DNA sequence: TGCAGCGTTGTACGTTTAGATCGCTTCTCCTACGAGCAGTACTTC. Encoded protein: CSVVRLDRFSYEQYF.

The table lists this clone with a few counts. The rearrangement uses TRBV4-2 and TRBJ1-2, with TRBD1 identical over 9 bases. The V gene end was trimmed by 0 bases and the J gene end by 5 bases; junction bases not matched to a gene: 4. This CDR3 spans 15 amino acids. Germline V gene lookup returns CDR1 LGHNA and CDR2 YNFKEQ. CDR3 bases: TGTGCCAGCAGCCAAGAACAGGGGGCTAGGTATGGCTACACCTTC. It encodes CASSQEQGARYGYTF.

The V and J genes are TRBV6-6 and TRBJ1-1; 7 positions match TRBD1. CDR1 MNHNY and CDR2 SVGAGI come from the germline V gene (reference sequence). The trim removed 7 bases at V and 0 bases at J, leaving 8 bases unmatched. The CDR3 sequence is 15 residues long. The CDR3 reads CASTRQGHMNTEAFF. CDR3 DNA: TGTGCCAGCACGCGACAGGGTCATATGAACACTGAAGCTTTCTTT.

The J gene is TRBJ1-2, the V gene TRBV27; D possibly corresponds to TRBD1 (6 bases). The germline V and J ends were trimmed by 5 bases and 3 bases, with 16 bases remaining between them. Germline CDR1 is MNHEY and CDR2 is SMNVEV (reference sequence). The CDR3 has 15 amino acids. In DNA form, the CDR3 reads TGTGCCAGCAGTATGGGACACCTAGGAGACTATGGCTACACCTTC. Protein sequence: CASSMGHLGDYGYTF.

The chain uses TRBV6-5 and TRBJ2-7; possible D gene TRBD2, 6 bases. The CDR3 length is 13 residues. The germline V and J ends were trimmed by 7 bases and 3 bases, with 13 bases remaining between them. Germline loops: CDR1 MNHEY, CDR2 SVGAGI. The CDR3: CASTKGTFYEQYF. The CDR3 DNA sequence: TGTGCCAGCACCAAAGGGACTTTCTACGAGCAGTACTTC.

The rearrangement links TRBV30 to TRBJ1-3; D is unresolved. Per germline, CDR1 GTSNPN and CDR2 SVGIG (reference sequence). V was cut by 4 bases and J by 2 bases, with 9 bases left in between. The CDR3 sequence is 13 residues long. CDR3 bases: TGTGCCTGGACCTTGAGGGCTGGAAACACCATATATTTT. It translates to CAWTLRAGNTIYF.

The chain links TRBV7-6 to TRBJ2-7, with D perhaps matching TRBD2 (5 bases). Germline V gives CDR1 SGHVS, CDR2 FNYEAQ. The CDR3 loop spans 15 amino acids. V was cut by 0 bases and J by 1 base, with 10 bases left in between. DNA of the CDR3: TGTGCCAGCAGCTTAGCTAAGGAGGCTTCCTACGAGCAGTACTTC. It yields the protein CASSLAKEASYEQYF.

The rearrangement links TRBV3-1 (or the pseudogene TRBV3-2) to TRBJ1-4; D possibly corresponds to TRBD1 (5 bases). Germline CDR1 reads LGHDT; CDR2 reads YNNKEL (reference sequence). CDR3 size: 19 residues. V dropped 4 bases and J dropped 7 bases, with 28 bases sitting between them. In DNA, the CDR3 is TGTGCCAGCAGCCCCGCCCCCCGGTGGGCAGGGATCGGGGGTGAAAAACTGTTTTTT. The encoded protein is CASSPAPRWAGIGGEKLFF.

The V call is TRBV7-2, the J call TRBJ1-5; possible D gene TRBD1, 5 bases. Trimming shortened V by 1 base and J by 6 bases, and 13 bases separated the two germline ends. Germline V lookup: CDR1 SGHTA, CDR2 FQGNSA. The CDR3 is made up of 15 amino acids. CDR3 amino acids: CASSLGSGGIQPQHF. The DNA of the CDR3 is TGTGCCAGCAGCTTAGGTTCGGGGGGAATTCAGCCCCAGCATTTT.

V usage is TRBV3-1 (or the pseudogene TRBV3-2) and J usage is TRBJ2-3; D gene uncertain. CDR3 length equals 16 residues. Germline CDR1 reads LGHDT; CDR2 reads YNNKEL (reference sequence). V was shortened by 1 base and J by 1 base, with 12 bases between the two germline ends. The CDR3 bases are TGTGCCAGCAGCCAAGCATTAGCAGAAGGCACAGATACGCAGTATTTT. This codes for CASSQALAEGTDTQYF.

The chain employs TRBV14 and TRBJ1-2; TRBD1 might be the D (5 bases). Germline CDR1 reads SGHDN; CDR2 reads FVKESK. V was trimmed by 0 bases and J by 1 base, leaving 9 bases between them. CDR3 length: 15 residues. CDR3 in amino acids: CASSQESGGNYGYTF. DNA for the CDR3: TGTGCCAGCAGCCAAGAATCCGGGGGTAACTATGGCTACACCTTC.

The gene calls are TRBV9 and TRBJ1-2; 12 positions match TRBD1. The V gene end was trimmed by 3 bases and the J gene end by 2 bases; junction bases not matched to a gene: 8. CDR3 length equals 17 residues. Germline-derived CDR1 and CDR2 are SGDLS and YYNGEE. The CDR3 spells CASSGGQGAVLNYGYTF. The CDR3 coding sequence is TGTGCCAGCAGCGGGGGACAGGGGGCGGTGTTAAACTATGGCTACACCTTC.

This clone appeared once. The chain employs TRBV20-1 and TRBJ2-7; 7 bases match TRBD2. V was pared by 6 bases and J by 7 bases, with 6 bases of the junction left unmatched. The CDR3 totals 11 residues. Germline CDR1 reads DFQATT; CDR2 reads SNEGSKA (reference sequence). The CDR3 DNA sequence: TGCAGTGCGCCCGGGACTATAGAGCAGTACTTC. This encodes CSAPGTIEQYF.

The chain joins TRBV25-1 to TRBJ1-6, with TRBD1 identical over 8 bases. Trimming cost V 6 bases and J 9 bases; bases outside gene matches: 10. This CDR3 is 15 amino acids long. The germline V gene encodes CDR1 MGHDK and CDR2 SYGVNS. In nucleotides, the CDR3 is TGTGCCAGCAGCCGAACACGGACAGGGACTTCACCCCTCCACTTT. It codes for CASSRTRTGTSPLHF.

In the case of this clone: Germline is not matched at one junction end, which may reflect a read error. This chain connects TRBV6-4 to TRBJ1-1; D remains unclear. The CDR3 loop spans 9 amino acids. Germline loops: CDR1 MRHNA, CDR2 SNTAGT. The CDR3 reads CASLLARVF. The CDR3 DNA reads TGTGCCTCCCTACTGGCTCGGGTCTTT.

A note on this clone: An end of the junction differs from the germline gene, which may be a read error. DNA of the CDR3: TGTGCCAGCAGCTTGGATAGGGACAGGAGCAACTTC. This encodes CASSLDRDRSNF. This rearrangement joins TRBV5-6 to TRBJ2-7; 8 nucleotides match TRBD1. The CDR3 runs to 12 residues. Germline V lookup: CDR1 SGHDT, CDR2 YYEEEE.